These 30 T cell receptor beta chains originate from one sample sequenced in a study of T cell changes during pregnancy in multiple sclerosis. Sequencing was performed with immunoSEQ multiplex PCR; in TCRdb, only in-frame clones are kept and a portion is missing. The table shows around 45,000 clones, with around 90% occurring only once. Sample: CD4+ T cells from peripheral blood mononuclear cells, taken before pregnancy. Source of these receptors: a female donor with multiple sclerosis, enrolled in a pregnancy study.

This sequence joins TRBV19 and TRBJ1-1; tentative D call: TRBD1 (5 bases). The CDR3 has 10 amino acids. CDR1 and CDR2 from the germline V gene are LNHDA and SQIVND (reference sequence). The V gene lost 8 bases and the J gene lost 9 bases, with 10 bases spanning the gap. In DNA form, the CDR3 reads TGTGCCAGTTGGGGCGTCCAAGCTTTCTTT. Amino acid sequence: CASWGVQAFF. Drawing the rest from reference TRBV19 and TRBJ1-1, the complete variable domain is DGGITQSPKYLFRKEGQNVTLSCEQNLNHDAMYWYRQDPGQGLRLIYYSQIVNDFQKGDIAEGYSVSREKKESFPLTVTSAQKNPTAFYLCASWGVQAFFGQGTRLTVV.

The chain is built from TRBV9 and TRBJ2-1; 7 positions agree with TRBD2. CDR1 SGDLS and CDR2 YYNGEE come from the germline V gene. This CDR3 has 14 amino acids. V gave up 4 bases and J gave up 7 bases; unmatched junction bases: 8. In nucleotides, the CDR3 is TGTGCCAGCAGCCACGGGGGGTGGGGAAATGAGCAGTTCTTC. Translating gives CASSHGGWGNEQFF.

The CDR3 nucleotides are TGTGCCAGCAGCTTCCAGGACAGGGCCAAAGGAAAACTGTTTTTT. It codes for CASSFQDRAKGKLFF. J is TRBJ1-4 and V is TRBV7-9, with 8 bases matching TRBD1. The CDR3 covers 15 residues. The V gene's germline CDR1 is SEHNR and CDR2 FQNEAQ (reference sequence). V was clipped by 3 bases and J by 10 bases; unmatched bases: 10.

J is TRBJ2-7 and V is TRBV29-1; D is perhaps TRBD2 (6 bases). Germline CDR1 and CDR2: SQVTM and ANQGSEA. With 7 bases removed from V and 5 bases from J, the gap between germline ends came to 15 bases. The CDR3 spans 12 residues. In DNA form, the CDR3 reads TGCAGCGCCGGCGGGGTAGTCGACGAGCAGTACTTC. Protein: CSAGGVVDEQYF.

The V gene is TRBV23-1, the J gene TRBJ1-2, with TRBD1 identical over 9 bases. TRBV23-1 is assigned to the ORF class and has an uncertain function. V was pared by 2 bases and J by 7 bases, with 8 bases of the junction left unmatched. The CDR3 is 15 residues long. CDR3 nucleotides: TGCGCCAGCAGTCAACCCGGGGACAGGGACGCTGGCTACACCTTC. Protein product: CASSQPGDRDAGYTF.

This clone was observed once. The V gene is TRBV6-5, the J gene TRBJ1-2; D perhaps matches TRBD1 (6 bases). CDR3 size: 13 residues. CDR1 and CDR2 (germline): MNHEY, SVGAGI. Trimming removed 2 bases from V and 8 bases from J, with 12 bases in between. The CDR3 region is CASSYGQTGGYTF. CDR3 bases: TGTGCCAGCAGTTACGGACAGACCGGAGGCTACACCTTC.

J is TRBJ2-1 and V is TRBV5-1; weak D call: TRBD2 (6 bases). Between the trimmed V and J ends, which lost 0 bases and 0 bases, there was a span of 10 bases. Germline V gene data show CDR1 as SGHRS and CDR2 as YFSETQ. This CDR3 is 16 amino acids long. This chain's CDR3 is CASSLAGLDSYNEQFF. The DNA of the CDR3 is TGCGCCAGCAGCTTGGCGGGACTGGACTCCTACAATGAGCAGTTCTTC.

V and J are TRBV6-5 and TRBJ1-6; no firm D call. The CDR3 contains 16 residues. V lost 2 bases to trimming and J lost 2 bases, with 10 bases between them. Per the germline V gene, CDR1 is MNHEY and CDR2 is SVGAGI. The CDR3 nucleotides read TGTGCCAGCAGTTACGGTCGGAGGACCTATAATTCACCCCTCCACTTT. Protein: CASSYGRRTYNSPLHF.

The J gene is TRBJ2-7, the V gene TRBV7-2, with D possibly being TRBD1 (6 bases). Germline V gives CDR1 SGHTA, CDR2 FQGNSA. V lost 4 bases, J lost 6 bases, and 13 bases lay in between. The CDR3 totals 13 residues. The CDR3 protein is CASSSQGQFEQYF. The CDR3 bases are TGTGCCAGCAGCTCACAAGGACAGTTCGAGCAGTACTTC. Supplemented by reference TRBV7-2 and TRBJ2-7, the full variable domain reads GAGVSQSPSNKVTEKGKDVELRCDPISGHTALYWYRQSLGQGLEFLIYFQGNSAPDKSGLPSDRFSAERTGGSVSTLTIQRTQQEDSAVYLCASSSQGQFEQYFGPGTRLTVT.

This chain connects TRBV19 to TRBJ1-1, with a possible D match to TRBD1 (6 bases). This CDR3 contains 13 residues. V lost 2 bases and J lost 7, with 11 bases in between. The V gene's germline CDR1 is LNHDA and CDR2 SQIVND (reference sequence). The DNA for the CDR3 is TGTGCCAGTAGTATAACCAGGGGAAATGAAGCTTTCTTT. It codes for CASSITRGNEAFF. Drawing the rest from reference TRBV19 and TRBJ1-1, the complete variable domain is DGGITQSPKYLFRKEGQNVTLSCEQNLNHDAMYWYRQDPGQGLRLIYYSQIVNDFQKGDIAEGYSVSREKKESFPLTVTSAQKNPTAFYLCASSITRGNEAFFGQGTRLTVV.

The chain uses TRBV18 and TRBJ2-7; TRBD2 might be the D (5 bases). Germline CDR1 reads KGHSH; CDR2 reads LQKENI. This CDR3 region has 12 residues. The V and J ends lost 5 bases and 7 bases respectively, with 12 bases between them. The CDR3 DNA follows: TGTGCCAGCTCAGCGGCCTCGGGGGAGCAGTACTTC. Residues: CASSAASGEQYF.

CDR3 in amino acids: CASSLGIRNTGELFF. CDR3 nucleotides: TGTGCCAGCAGCTTGGGAATCAGGAACACCGGGGAGCTGTTTTTT. The chain has TRBV5-5 and TRBJ2-2; D ambiguous. The CDR3 extends over 15 amino acids. Germline CDR1 is SGHKS and CDR2 is YYEKEE (reference sequence). The V end was cut by 0 bases, the J end by 1 base, with 7 bases between. The full variable domain, its missing parts supplied by reference TRBV5-5 and TRBJ2-2, is DAGVTQSPTHLIKTRGQQVTLRCSPISGHKSVSWYQQVLGQGPQFIFQYYEKEERGRGNFPDRFSARQFPNYSSELNVNALLLGDSALYLCASSLGIRNTGELFFGEGSRLTVL.

This clone showed up just a few times. The chain is built from TRBV6-1 and TRBJ1-6; tentatively, D is TRBD1 (5 bases). Germline V gives CDR1 MNHNS, CDR2 SASEGT. Trimming removed 3 bases from V and 9 bases from J, with 15 bases in between. CDR3 length equals 15 residues. The CDR3 is CASSDQGAWGSPLHF. The CDR3 bases are TGTGCCAGCAGTGATCAGGGCGCGTGGGGTTCACCCCTCCACTTT.

This sequence joins TRBV19 and TRBJ1-2; TRBD1 matches 9 bases. The V segment lost 5 bases and the J segment 6 bases; nucleotides outside the gene matches: 13. Germline V lookup: CDR1 LNHDA, CDR2 SQIVND (reference sequence). The CDR3 has 16 amino acids. CDR3 bases: TGTGCCAGTAGTCCGACCGTCCGGGACAGGGTAAATGGCTACACCTTC. It translates to CASSPTVRDRVNGYTF.

The chain employs TRBV4-3 and TRBJ1-1; 10 bases fit TRBD1. Germline CDR1 is LGHNA and CDR2 is YSLEER. With V trimmed by 1 base and J by 4 bases, 6 bases remained unmatched. The CDR3 loop spans 16 amino acids. The CDR3: CASSQGIDRGLTEAFF. The CDR3 coding sequence is TGCGCCAGCAGCCAAGGAATTGACAGGGGGCTCACTGAAGCTTTCTTT.

The chain is built from TRBV10-3 and TRBJ2-2; a possible D gene is TRBD2 (6 bases). This CDR3 contains 16 residues. The germline V and J ends were trimmed by 6 bases and 0 bases, with 14 bases remaining between them. Germline V lookup: CDR1 ENHRY, CDR2 SYGVKD. The chain's CDR3 is CAIRAPGTANTGELFF. The DNA of the CDR3 is TGTGCCATCAGAGCACCCGGGACTGCGAACACCGGGGAGCTGTTTTTT.

This chain joins TRBV23-1 and TRBJ1-2; 10 bases match TRBD1. TRBV23-1 is an open reading frame whose function is uncertain. The CDR3 spans 18 residues. The junction had 14 bases not matched to a gene; V was cut back by 1 base and J by 6 bases. CDR3 amino acids: CASSQYETGGESPHGYTF. The CDR3 bases are TGCGCCAGCAGTCAATATGAGACAGGGGGCGAATCTCCCCATGGCTACACCTTC.

This sequence joins TRBV7-9 and TRBJ1-2, with D uncertain. This CDR3 is built from 14 residues. Germline CDR1 is SEHNR and CDR2 is FQNEAQ (reference sequence). V lost 0 bases to trimming and J lost 2 bases, with 7 bases between them. The CDR3 DNA sequence: TGTGCCAGCAGCTTAGCGAAGCCGAACTATGGCTACACCTTC. Its translation is CASSLAKPNYGYTF.

This chain connects TRBV6-4 to TRBJ1-2; 10 nucleotides align to TRBD1. Germline V lookup: CDR1 MRHNA, CDR2 SNTAGT. V was clipped by 4 bases and J by 2 bases; unmatched bases: 10. The CDR3 is made up of 17 amino acids. Written as DNA, the CDR3 is TGTGCCAGCAGTGCCGTGACAGGGGGCGTAGGGAACTATGGCTACACCTTC. This sequence encodes CASSAVTGGVGNYGYTF.

J is TRBJ2-1 and V is TRBV27, with D tentatively TRBD2 (6 bases). The CDR3 is made up of 16 amino acids. Trimming took off 6 bases at V and 0 bases at J, with 15 bases between the two ends. Germline lookup yields CDR1 MNHEY and CDR2 SMNVEV (reference sequence). The chain's CDR3 is CASRNLRGSSYNEQFF. The DNA of the CDR3 is TGTGCCAGCAGGAATCTACGGGGGAGCTCCTACAATGAGCAGTTCTTC.

The V and J genes are TRBV19 and TRBJ2-3; 8 bases agree with TRBD1. Germline CDR1 LNHDA, CDR2 SQIVND (reference sequence). The junction had 8 bases not matched to a gene; V was cut back by 5 bases and J by 1 base. The CDR3 consists of 16 residues. As DNA, the CDR3 is TGTGCCAGTAGTCTAAGACAGGGGCGAGGCACAGATACGCAGTATTTT. This codes for CASSLRQGRGTDTQYF.

V usage is TRBV11-2 and J usage is TRBJ1-2; 9 nucleotides align to TRBD1. The CDR3 contains 14 residues. Germline CDR1 and CDR2: SGHAT and FQNNGV. V shed 3 bases and J 6 bases; nucleotides not matched to a gene: 5. CDR3 region: CASSFGQGIDGYTF. The CDR3 bases are TGTGCCAGCAGCTTCGGACAGGGGATAGATGGCTACACCTTC.

The rearrangement joins TRBV19 to TRBJ1-4; a weak D match, TRBD1 (6 bases). V dropped 6 bases and J dropped 5 bases, with 16 bases sitting between them. Per the germline V gene, CDR1 is LNHDA and CDR2 is SQIVND (reference sequence). The CDR3 contains 15 residues. This CDR3 is CASRAWTALNEKLFF. The CDR3 bases are TGTGCCAGTAGGGCCTGGACAGCCCTGAATGAAAAACTGTTTTTT.

The CDR3 DNA follows: TGTGCCAGCAGCTTGGACAGGGGTAAAGATACGCAGTATTTT. Translation gives CASSLDRGKDTQYF. This chain joins TRBV7-3 and TRBJ2-3; TRBD1 matches 9 bases. Germline CDR1 reads SGHTA; CDR2 reads FQGTGA. The CDR3 covers 14 residues. J gave up 5 bases and V 3 bases, and 3 bases lay outside the gene matches.

The chain carries TRBV5-6 and TRBJ2-4; D is perhaps TRBD2 (5 bases). The germline gives CDR1 SGHDT, CDR2 YYEEEE. The CDR3 spans 14 residues. Trimming pared 4 bases from V and 7 bases from J, leaving 15 bases between. For the CDR3, the DNA is TGTGCCAGCAGCCTTGTTGGAGCGGTGAACATTCAGTACTTC. Translation gives CASSLVGAVNIQYF.

The rearrangement joins TRBV30 to TRBJ1-2, with unresolved D. Trimming left V 2 bases short and J 0 bases short, with 13 bases between. The CDR3 totals 15 residues. Per germline, CDR1 GTSNPN and CDR2 SVGIG (reference sequence). CDR3 residues: CAWSPLGLANYGYTF. The CDR3 coding sequence is TGTGCCTGGAGTCCGTTGGGTCTAGCTAACTATGGCTACACCTTC.

The chain uses TRBV6-1 and TRBJ2-2; perhaps TRBD2 as D (5 bases). With 8 bases removed from V and 1 base from J, the gap between germline ends came to 11 bases. The CDR3 length is 14 residues. Germline loops: CDR1 MNHNS, CDR2 SASEGT. The CDR3 protein is CASLRAGNTGELFF. The CDR3 nucleotides are TGTGCCAGCTTGAGGGCAGGGAACACCGGGGAGCTGTTTTTT.

This chain links TRBV11-3 with TRBJ2-5, with a tentative D call TRBD1 (6 bases). Germline assignment: CDR1 SGHNT and CDR2 YENEEA. The length of the CDR3 is 14 residues. Trimming shortened V by 1 base and J by 2 bases, and 8 bases separated the two germline ends. CDR3 nucleotides: TGTGCCAGCAGCTTAGGGACAGCTCAAGAGACCCAGTACTTC. It yields the protein CASSLGTAQETQYF. The complete variable domain, with remaining parts taken from reference TRBV11-3 and TRBJ2-5, reads EAGVVQSPRYKIIEKKQPVAFWCNPISGHNTLYWYLQNLGQGPELLIRYENEEAVDDSQLPKDRFSAERLKGVDSTLKIQPAELGDSAVYLCASSLGTAQETQYFGPGTRLLVL.

The chain employs TRBV6-5 and TRBJ2-5; possibly TRBD1 for D (6 bases). The CDR3 spans 14 residues. Trimming removed 6 bases at V and 2 bases at J, with 13 bases between. The germline V gene has CDR1 MNHEY and CDR2 SVGAGI. As DNA, the CDR3 is TGTGCCAGCAGCCCCAGGGGTTTGCAAGAGACCCAGTACTTC. Translating gives CASSPRGLQETQYF.

The V and J genes are TRBV15 and TRBJ2-6, with TRBD1 as a possible D gene (5 bases). Trimming removed 3 bases at V and 1 base at J, with 13 bases between. The CDR3 extends over 17 amino acids. Germline assignment: CDR1 LNHNV and CDR2 YYDKDF (reference sequence). As DNA, the CDR3 is TGTGCCACCAGCAGCGCAGGGATCTCATCTGGGGCCAACGTCCTGACTTTC. Protein product: CATSSAGISSGANVLTF. The whole variable domain, filled in from reference TRBV15 and TRBJ2-6, reads DAMVIQNPRYQVTQFGKPVTLSCSQTLNHNVMYWYQQKSSQAPKLLFHYYDKDFNNEADTPDNFQSRRPNTSFCFLDIRSPGLGDTAMYLCATSSAGISSGANVLTFGAGSRLTVL.